This T cell receptor beta chain was identified during a study of response to subunit inactivated influenza vaccine. TCRdb passed the RT-PCR reads through MiXCR, listing each CDR3 protein once. The profile shows 700,000 to 800,000 distinct CDR3 sequences, less than 20% of them singletons. Germline V gene lookup returns CDR1 SGDLS and CDR2 YYNGEE. V shed 0 bases, J shed 7 bases, and the junction held 7 bases outside the gene matches. The CDR3 runs to 18 residues. A word on this clonotype: Its antigen remains unknown.

Study-wide results and limits: Researchers suggested that each seasonal influenza vaccination recruits few new T cells.

V and J are TRBV9 and TRBJ2-1, with TRBD2 identical over 16 bases. The sequences come from PBMCs from blood, collected 5 days after vaccination. The receptor was derived from a man aged 45 to 65 who received an inactivated influenza vaccine. The CDR3 sequence is CASSVEGLAGGRLNEQFF. CDR3 in DNA: TGTGCCAGCAGCGTAGAGGGACTAGCGGGAGGGCGTTTGAATGAGCAGTTCTTC.